What follows are 13 T cell receptor beta chains derived from one specimen sequenced in a study of T-cell memory formation after mild COVID-19 (dated by TCRdb to about 2021). The library was built by means of 5' RACE. The instrument given in TCRdb is Illumina NovaSeq 6000. The raw public reads went through TCRdb reprocessing: fastp at Q25, MiXCR clone calling, in-frame beta chains kept. Identical CDR3 protein sequences are pooled into one entry, listed with their most common genes and DNA. The table for this sample lists over 120,000 distinct CDR3 sequences; about a fifth of them were counted only once. Over 2% of the sample comes from the top ten. Material for sequencing was PBMCs or a T cell subset sorted from them (not recorded which). The receptors come from an adult woman who had mild COVID-19 (a few samples of this study predate the infection). The sample titles of this study are shuffled in the database, so cell type and time point are left out; the donor was told from shared clones.

The sample holds many counts of this clonotype. The V gene is TRBV4-3, the J gene TRBJ2-7, with 8 bases lining up with TRBD2. The CDR3 consists of 17 residues. The junction had 9 bases not matched to a gene; V was cut back by 0 bases and J by 2 bases. The V gene's germline CDR1 is LGHNA and CDR2 YSLEER. The CDR3 protein is CASSQEPPGGATYEQYF. Written as DNA, the CDR3 is TGCGCCAGCAGCCAAGAACCCCCGGGGGGGGCGACCTACGAGCAGTACTTC.

In this sample, this clonotype turned up a few times. The gene calls are TRBV21-1 and TRBJ1-1. TRBV21-1 is tagged as a pseudogene. The CDR3 contains 16 residues. In nucleotides, the CDR3 is TGTGCCAGCAGCAAAGCGAGAAAAGGGTTGGGCACTGAAGCTTTCTTT. Protein sequence: CASSKARKGLGTEAFF.

The chain employs TRBV7-2 and TRBJ2-5; 8 nucleotides align to TRBD2. V was pared by 1 base and J by 6 bases, with 4 bases of the junction left unmatched. CDR3 length: 14 amino acids. CDR1 is SGHTA, CDR2 FQGNSA, per germline. Here the CDR3 reads CASSLDAGGKTQYF. DNA of the CDR3: TGTGCCAGCAGCTTAGATGCGGGGGGAAAGACCCAGTACTTC. The full variable domain, rest sourced from reference TRBV7-2 and TRBJ2-5, is GAGVSQSPSNKVTEKGKDVELRCDPISGHTALYWYRQSLGQGLEFLIYFQGNSAPDKSGLPSDRFSAERTGGSVSTLTIQRTQQEDSAVYLCASSLDAGGKTQYFGPGTRLLVL.

The V and J genes are TRBV4-3 and TRBJ2-3; D not certain. Trimming stripped 3 bases from V and 1 base from J, with 11 bases between. This CDR3 region has 15 residues. Germline V gene data show CDR1 as LGHNA and CDR2 as YSLEER. This CDR3 reads CASSHASGGTDTQYF. CDR3 nucleotide sequence: TGCGCCAGCAGCCATGCCTCAGGAGGCACAGATACGCAGTATTTT.

The chain links TRBV5-1 to TRBJ1-4, with D unresolved. Germline loops: CDR1 SGHRS, CDR2 YFSETQ. The CDR3 is 13 residues long. Trimming cost V 5 bases and J 8 bases, with 13 bases left between them. The CDR3 DNA reads as TGCGCCAGCAGTTGGGAGTTGCGGGAAAAACTGTTTTTT. Translation gives CASSWELREKLFF.

The J gene is TRBJ2-7, the V gene TRBV20-1, with 9 bases matching TRBD2. J lost 2 bases, V lost 5 bases, and 7 bases had no gene match. The germline CDR1 and CDR2 sequences are DFQATT and SNEGSKA (reference sequence). The CDR3 runs 14 residues. This chain's CDR3 is CSAPPSGGPYEQYF. DNA of the CDR3: TGCAGTGCTCCCCCCAGCGGGGGGCCCTACGAGCAGTACTTC.

The chain is built from TRBV2 and TRBJ2-7; D not certain. The germline gives CDR1 SNHLY, CDR2 FYNNEI. V was trimmed by 5 bases and J by 0 bases, leaving 17 bases between them. The CDR3 has 16 amino acids. In nucleotides, the CDR3 is TGTGCCAGCAGTTCAGGTCGAGCAGCCAGCTCCTACGAGCAGTACTTC. Protein: CASSSGRAASSYEQYF. Looking up the rest from reference TRBV2 and TRBJ2-7 gives the full variable domain: EPEVTQTPSHQVTQMGQEVILRCVPISNHLYFYWYRQILGQKVEFLVSFYNNEISEKSEIFDDQFSVERPDGSNFTLKIRSTKLEDSAMYFCASSSGRAASSYEQYFGPGTRLTVT.

This sequence joins TRBV10-3 and TRBJ2-1; 7 nucleotides agree with TRBD2. This CDR3 is 15 amino acids long. V shed 7 bases and J 6 bases; nucleotides not matched to a gene: 12. Germline CDR1 is ENHRY and CDR2 is SYGVKD. CDR3 bases: TGTGCCATCACCGGGGCGGTGGCGGGAGTCAATGAGCAGTTCTTC. Translation: CAITGAVAGVNEQFF.

This clonotype has at least ten counts. This sequence joins TRBV24-1 and TRBJ2-7; D is possibly TRBD1 (6 bases). The CDR3 is 11 amino acids. Trimming cost V 9 bases and J 5 bases, with 10 bases left between them. Per the germline V gene, CDR1 is KGHDR and CDR2 is SFDVKD. CDR3 sequence reads: CATQQGHEQYF. CDR3 coding DNA: TGTGCCACCCAACAGGGCCACGAGCAGTACTTC.

This chain uses TRBV14 with TRBJ1-4, with unresolved D. This CDR3 comprises 14 residues. CDR1 and CDR2 (germline): SGHDN, FVKESK. V lost 1 base and J 4 bases, leaving 7 bases between the germline ends. CDR3 DNA sequence: TGTGCCAGCAGCCAAGGGGTTCTTAATGAAAAACTGTTTTTT. Translating gives CASSQGVLNEKLFF. Looking up the rest from reference TRBV14 and TRBJ1-4 gives the full variable domain: EAGVTQFPSHSVIEKGQTVTLRCDPISGHDNLYWYRRVMGKEIKFLLHFVKESKQDESGMPNNRFLAERTGGTYSTLKVQPAELEDSGVYFCASSQGVLNEKLFFGSGTQLSVL.

The chain recombines TRBV6-5 with TRBJ2-1; 12 bases match TRBD2. Germline V gene data show CDR1 as MNHEY and CDR2 as SVGAGI. The ends lost 2 bases at V and 0 bases at J; junction bases unmatched: 14. The CDR3 runs 21 residues. This CDR3 reads CASSYPLELAGGFSSYNEQFF. Written as DNA, the CDR3 is TGTGCCAGCAGTTACCCGCTAGAACTAGCGGGGGGCTTTAGCTCCTACAATGAGCAGTTCTTC.

This clonotype was detected only a few times. The chain has TRBV20-1 and TRBJ1-2, with no clear D. The CDR3 is 14 residues long. Germline assignment: CDR1 DFQATT and CDR2 SNEGSKA (reference sequence). The V end was cut by 3 bases, the J end by 3 bases, with 14 bases between. The CDR3 nucleotides read TGCAGTGCTAGCCGTAAAGGGTTGCACTATGGCTACACCTTC. It encodes CSASRKGLHYGYTF.

This chain links TRBV4-3 with TRBJ2-7, with D maybe TRBD1 (6 bases). This CDR3 is 14 amino acids long. Trimming pared 3 bases from V and 0 bases from J, leaving 9 bases between. CDR1 and CDR2 (germline): LGHNA, YSLEER. The CDR3 is CASSQSDSSYEQYF. CDR3 coding DNA: TGCGCCAGCAGCCAGTCGGACAGCTCCTACGAGCAGTACTTC.